What follows are 7 T cell receptor beta chains derived from one specimen sequenced in a study of blood T cell repertoires in COVID-19. Method: immunoSEQ multiplex PCR; TCRdb's copy keeps in-frame clones and lacks some. Among tens of thousands of clones listed, 85% were seen once. Sequenced: peripheral blood. These receptors were taken from a man in his 60s with acute or convalescent COVID-19.

The gene calls are TRBV5-5 and TRBJ2-6; 8 bases are shared with TRBD1. Trimming at V came to 4 bases and at J to 0 bases, leaving 9 bases not matched to a gene. Germline-derived CDR1 and CDR2 are SGHKS and YYEKEE (reference sequence). There are 18 residues in the CDR3. CDR3 residues: CASSTGQGFLSGANVLTF. In nucleotides, the CDR3 is TGTGCCAGCAGCACCGGACAGGGCTTCCTCTCTGGGGCCAACGTCCTGACTTTC.

The V and J genes are TRBV6-2 or TRBV6-3 and TRBJ2-1, with a tentative D call TRBD2 (7 bases). V was cut by 6 bases and J by 8 bases, with 23 bases left in between. The CDR3 is 16 amino acids. CDR1 and CDR2 from the germline V gene are MNHEY and SVGEGT. The CDR3 protein is CASSLFPGGPKDEQFF. The CDR3 region has the DNA TGTGCCAGCAGCCTCTTTCCGGGGGGCCCTAAGGATGAGCAGTTCTTC.

The CDR3 loop is CASSFQRLNTEAFF. The CDR3 nucleotides are TGTGCCAGCAGCTTTCAGAGGCTGAACACTGAAGCTTTCTTT. The rearrangement links TRBV5-4 to TRBJ1-1; D remains unclear. Germline V gene lookup returns CDR1 SGHNT and CDR2 YYREEE (reference sequence). Trimming shortened V by 2 bases and J by 0 bases, and 8 bases separated the two germline ends. The CDR3 runs to 14 residues.

CDR3 loop: CASSGDRVGYGYTF. The CDR3 DNA follows: TGCGCCAGCAGTGGGGACAGGGTTGGCTATGGCTACACCTTC. The chain joins TRBV10-2 to TRBJ1-2, with 9 nucleotides matching TRBD1. This CDR3 spans 14 amino acids. CDR1 is WSHSY, CDR2 SAAADI, per germline. V shed 4 bases, J shed 4 bases, and the junction held 4 bases outside the gene matches.

J is TRBJ2-1 and V is TRBV5-1, with 7 bases identical to TRBD2. Looked up from germline, CDR1 is SGHRS and CDR2 is YFSETQ. The CDR3 extends over 16 amino acids. After removal of 1 base from V and 1 base from J, the junction contained 5 bases not matched to a gene. DNA for the CDR3: TGCGCCAGCAGCTTGAGCGGGGTACGGTCCTACAATGAGCAGTTCTTC. This translates into CASSLSGVRSYNEQFF. The full variable domain, completed using reference TRBV5-1 and TRBJ2-1, is KAGVTQTPRYLIKTRGQQVTLSCSPISGHRSVSWYQQTPGQGLQFLFEYFSETQRNKGNFPGRFSGRQFSNSRSEMNVSTLELGDSALYLCASSLSGVRSYNEQFFGPGTRLTVL.

This chain uses TRBV11-3 with TRBJ2-1, with 7 bases identical to TRBD2. Looked up from germline, CDR1 is SGHNT and CDR2 is YENEEA. The V gene end was trimmed by 3 bases and the J gene end by 9 bases; junction bases not matched to a gene: 11. This CDR3 spans 15 amino acids. DNA for the CDR3: TGTGCCAGCAGCTTGGGGGGGATTCCCTACGGTGAGCAGTTCTTC. This gives the protein CASSLGGIPYGEQFF.

V is TRBV5-4 and J is TRBJ1-1; a possible D gene is TRBD1 (5 bases). V shed 4 bases and J shed 1 base, with 8 bases lying between them. Germline-derived CDR1 and CDR2 are SGHNT and YYREEE (reference sequence). The CDR3 totals 13 residues. CDR3 protein: CASSLTENTEAFF. The CDR3 DNA follows: TGTGCCAGCAGCCTGACAGAGAACACTGAAGCTTTCTTT. The entire variable domain, with the rest obtained from reference TRBV5-4 and TRBJ1-1, is as follows: ETGVTQSPTHLIKTRGQQVTLRCSSQSGHNTVSWYQQALGQGPQFIFQYYREEENGRGNFPPRFSGLQFPNYSSELNVNALELDDSALYLCASSLTENTEAFFGQGTRLTVV.